Described below is a single T cell receptor beta chain sequence and its context. This entry comes from a study of blood T cell repertoires in COVID-19. About the research overall: Acute and convalescent COVID-19 samples came from the United States, Italy and Spain.

Each participant's cohort was designated according to participant-reported clinical history. Per the germline V gene, CDR1 is SGHRS and CDR2 is YFSETQ. CDR3 size: 15 residues. Trimming at V came to 2 bases and at J to 0 bases, leaving 3 bases not matched to a gene. TCRdb keeps only in-frame clones here, not all; method: immunoSEQ multiplex PCR. The table lists about 64,000 clones, around 65% of them singletons. Source material: PBMCs or T cells enriched from blood (not recorded which). The TCR originated in a woman in her sixties who had been exposed to COVID-19. The J gene is TRBJ2-3, the V gene TRBV5-1; TRBD2 aligns across 7 bases. As DNA, the CDR3 is TGCGCCAGCAGCTTTGGCGGGGGTAGCACAGATACGCAGTATTTT. Amino acids: CASSFGGGSTDTQYF.